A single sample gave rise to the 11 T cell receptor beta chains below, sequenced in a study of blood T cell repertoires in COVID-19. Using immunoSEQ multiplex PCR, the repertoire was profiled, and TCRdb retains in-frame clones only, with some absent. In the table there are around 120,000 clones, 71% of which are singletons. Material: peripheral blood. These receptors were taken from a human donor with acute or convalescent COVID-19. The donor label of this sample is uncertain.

Here the CDR3 DNA reads TGTGCCATCAGGGCGGAGGGGACTGAAGCTTTCTTT. This gives the protein CAIRAEGTEAFF. The J gene is TRBJ1-1, the V gene TRBV10-3; a weak D match, TRBD1 (5 bases). CDR1 is ENHRY, CDR2 SYGVKD, per germline. The CDR3 sequence is 12 residues long. Trimming took off 6 bases at V and 5 bases at J, with 10 bases between the two ends.

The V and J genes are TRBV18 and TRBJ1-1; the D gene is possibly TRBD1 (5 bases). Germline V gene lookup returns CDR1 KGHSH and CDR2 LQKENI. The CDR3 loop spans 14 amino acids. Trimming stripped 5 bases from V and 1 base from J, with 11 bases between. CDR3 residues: CASSAGLTNTEAFF. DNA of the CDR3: TGTGCCAGCTCAGCGGGACTGACGAACACTGAAGCTTTCTTT.

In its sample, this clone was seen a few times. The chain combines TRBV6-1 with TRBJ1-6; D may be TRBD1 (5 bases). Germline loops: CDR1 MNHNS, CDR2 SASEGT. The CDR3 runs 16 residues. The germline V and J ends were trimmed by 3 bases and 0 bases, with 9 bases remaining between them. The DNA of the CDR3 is TGTGCCAGCAGTGACCGGGGGGACTCCTATAATTCACCCCTCCACTTT. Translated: CASSDRGDSYNSPLHF.

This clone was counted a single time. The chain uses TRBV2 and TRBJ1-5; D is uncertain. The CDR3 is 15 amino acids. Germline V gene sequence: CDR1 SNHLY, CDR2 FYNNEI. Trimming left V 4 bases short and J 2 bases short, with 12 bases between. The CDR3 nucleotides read TGTGCCAGCAGTGGTCCGGAGTCTGGCAATCAGCCCCAGCATTTT. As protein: CASSGPESGNQPQHF.

The DNA for the CDR3 is TGTGCCAGCAGCGTTGGACAGGGGGAGTATGGCTACACCTTC. Its protein is CASSVGQGEYGYTF. V usage is TRBV7-2 and J usage is TRBJ1-2; 10 bases agree with TRBD1. CDR3 length: 14 amino acids. CDR1 is SGHTA, CDR2 FQGNSA, per germline. Germline trimming cut 5 bases from V and 5 bases from J; bases unmatched to any gene: 5.

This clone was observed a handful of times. CDR3 nucleotide sequence: TGTGCCAGCAGTGAGTATAGCGCTGAGTACGAGCAGTACTTC. Amino acid sequence: CASSEYSAEYEQYF. The gene calls are TRBV2 and TRBJ2-7; tentative D call: TRBD2 (5 bases). Germline CDR1 SNHLY, CDR2 FYNNEI. Between the trimmed V and J ends, which lost 3 bases and 4 bases, there was a span of 13 bases. The CDR3 contains 14 residues.

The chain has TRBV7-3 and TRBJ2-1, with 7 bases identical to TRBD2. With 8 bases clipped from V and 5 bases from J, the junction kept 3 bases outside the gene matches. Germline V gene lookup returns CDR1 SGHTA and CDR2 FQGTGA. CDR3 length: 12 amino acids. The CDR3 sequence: CASGGVDNEQFF. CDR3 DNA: TGTGCCAGCGGGGGGGTAGACAATGAGCAGTTCTTC.

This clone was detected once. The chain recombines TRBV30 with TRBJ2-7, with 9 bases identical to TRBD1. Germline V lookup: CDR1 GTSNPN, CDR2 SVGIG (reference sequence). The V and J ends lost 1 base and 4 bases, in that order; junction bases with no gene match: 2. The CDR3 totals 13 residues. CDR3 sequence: CAWSAGTGYEQYF. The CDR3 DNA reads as TGTGCCTGGAGTGCCGGGACAGGGTACGAGCAGTACTTC.

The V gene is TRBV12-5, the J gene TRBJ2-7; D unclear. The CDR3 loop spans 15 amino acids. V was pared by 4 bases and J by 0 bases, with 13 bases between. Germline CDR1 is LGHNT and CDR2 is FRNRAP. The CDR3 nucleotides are TGTGCTAGTGGTTCCTCAGGCAGTCCCTCCTACGAGCAGTACTTC. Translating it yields CASGSSGSPSYEQYF.

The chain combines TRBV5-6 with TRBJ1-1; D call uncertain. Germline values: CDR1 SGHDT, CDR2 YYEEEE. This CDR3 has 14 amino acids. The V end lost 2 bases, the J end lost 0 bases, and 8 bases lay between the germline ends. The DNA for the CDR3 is TGTGCCAGCAGCTTAATGGCATTGAACACTGAAGCTTTCTTT. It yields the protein CASSLMALNTEAFF. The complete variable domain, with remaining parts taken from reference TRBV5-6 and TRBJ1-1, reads DAGVTQSPTHLIKTRGQQVTLRCSPKSGHDTVSWYQQALGQGPQFIFQYYEEEERQRGNFPDRFSGHQFPNYSSELNVNALLLGDSALYLCASSLMALNTEAFFGQGTRLTVV.

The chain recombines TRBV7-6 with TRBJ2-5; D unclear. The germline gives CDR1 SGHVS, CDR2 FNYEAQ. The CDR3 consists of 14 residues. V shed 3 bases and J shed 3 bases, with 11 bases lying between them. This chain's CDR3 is CASSFSGPKETQYF. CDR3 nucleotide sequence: TGTGCCAGCAGCTTCTCAGGTCCTAAAGAGACCCAGTACTTC.